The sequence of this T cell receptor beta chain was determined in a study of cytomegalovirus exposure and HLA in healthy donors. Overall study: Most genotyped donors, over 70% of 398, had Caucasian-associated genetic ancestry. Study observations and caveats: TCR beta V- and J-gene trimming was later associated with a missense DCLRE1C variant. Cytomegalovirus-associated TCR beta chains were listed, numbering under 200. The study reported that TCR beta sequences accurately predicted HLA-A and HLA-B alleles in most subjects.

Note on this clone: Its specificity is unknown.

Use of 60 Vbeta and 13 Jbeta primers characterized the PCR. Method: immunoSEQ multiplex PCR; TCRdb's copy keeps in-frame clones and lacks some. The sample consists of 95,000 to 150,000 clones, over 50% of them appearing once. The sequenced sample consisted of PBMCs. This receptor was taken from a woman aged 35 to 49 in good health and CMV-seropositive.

CDR3 sequence (DNA): TGTGCCAGCAGCTTGGGGAGACTAGCGGGAGTCGGCAATGAGCAGTTCTTC. Protein product: CASSLGRLAGVGNEQFF. The chain is built from TRBV5-6 and TRBJ2-1; 12 bases agree with TRBD2. Trimming removed 0 bases from V and 6 bases from J; junction bases left unmatched: 7. Germline V lookup: CDR1 SGHDT, CDR2 YYEEEE. CDR3 length: 17 amino acids.